The table lists the clone carrying this T cell receptor (beta chain) with a few counts. Antigen specificity is unknown. Vbeta (60) and Jbeta (13) primers were used in the PCR. Clones were sequenced by immunoSEQ multiplex PCR, and TCRdb holds only the in-frame ones, with some missing. Among 200,000 to 250,000 clones listed, more than 65% were seen once. This specimen belongs to a study of cytomegalovirus exposure and HLA in healthy donors. Trimming stripped 3 bases from V and 4 bases from J, with 2 bases between. The CDR3 extends over 11 amino acids. CDR1 and CDR2 from the germline V gene are SEHNR and FQNEAQ (reference sequence). Donors counted as nominally healthy when sampled, yet unrecorded immune exposures were likely. Study-level points and caveats: It was 150 to 200 TCR beta chains that were listed as cytomegalovirus-associated.

This receptor was taken from a woman in her 30s in good health and CMV-seronegative. The V and J genes are TRBV7-9 and TRBJ2-3; unclear D gene. Sequencing was performed on PBMCs. CDR3 sequence: CASSFSDTQYF. The CDR3 bases are TGTGCCAGCAGCTTCTCAGATACGCAGTATTTT.